This section outlines one TCR beta chain sequence together with its context. As yet, its antigen is unknown. The data are from a study of vaccination and CD4 T cells after COVID-19. Study background: There were six male and four female convalescents, and two of them were Hispanic. Sampling post-COVID took place a median around 100 days after diagnosis (range 35 to 161).

Germline V gives CDR1 LGHDT, CDR2 YNNKEL (reference sequence). The CDR3 length is 15 residues. Trimming removed 2 bases at V and 9 bases at J, with 20 bases between. TCRdb reprocessed the PCR reads via MiXCR and lists one record per CDR3 protein. The table shows about 20,000 distinct CDR3 sequences, with 60% occurring only once. Points from the study as a whole: Researchers report that a median approximately 86% of reactive clones in convalescent patients surfaced only post-vaccination.

Sequenced material: CD4+ T cells from blood, taken after SARS-CoV-2 vaccination. The chain recombines TRBV3-1 with TRBJ2-7, with D possibly matching TRBD1 (6 bases). The sequence came from a human donor who had recovered from COVID-19. The CDR3 protein is CASSQPGTRVVGQYF. The CDR3 nucleotides read TGTGCCAGCAGCCAACCCGGGACAAGAGTGGTTGGGCAGTACTTC.